The 15 T cell receptor beta chains listed next were all sequenced from one sample in a study of blood T cells in healthy people across ages. Through a sample-barcoded 5' primer and a J-beta primer mix, a second PCR was run for about 6 to 11 cycles. TCRdb redid the calling of the 5' RACE reads with MiXCR, one entry per CDR3 protein. Counted here are about 1.5 million distinct CDR3 sequences, about 42% occurring once; the ten biggest clones make up more than 4%. The sample taken for sequencing was blood. The source is a woman between 18 and 29 years old in good health.

This clonotype was detected only a few times. The chain combines TRBV18 with TRBJ2-7, with 10 bases lining up with TRBD1. Germline CDR1 reads KGHSH; CDR2 reads LQKENI. The CDR3 has 14 amino acids. V lost 6 bases to trimming and J lost 2 bases; unmatched junction nucleotides: 4. Here the CDR3 reads CASSGTGVTYEQYF. CDR3 DNA: TGTGCCAGCTCTGGGACAGGGGTGACCTACGAGCAGTACTTC.

In its sample, this clonotype was seen a few times. A read error may produce the germline difference seen at one junction end. The chain employs TRBV18 and TRBJ2-5, with a weak D call TRBD1 (6 bases). The germline V gene encodes CDR1 KGHSH and CDR2 LQKENI. This CDR3 spans 15 amino acids. In nucleotides, the CDR3 is TGTGCCAGCTCACCAAGCCACAGGGTGGGAGAGACCCGGTACTTC. Its protein product is CASSPSHRVGETRYF.

V and J are TRBV28 and TRBJ2-5; 12 nucleotides line up with TRBD1. Unmatched junction bases numbered 13, after V lost 6 bases and J lost 11 bases. Germline lookup yields CDR1 MDHEN and CDR2 SYDVKM. This CDR3 comprises 15 residues. DNA for the CDR3: TGTGCCAGCAGCCAAATAGGGGGACAGGGGGCAGAGCAGTACTTC. It encodes CASSQIGGQGAEQYF.

This clonotype was seen more than once but under ten times. V gene TRBV29-1 combines with J gene TRBJ2-3, with 7 bases lining up with TRBD2. Trimming took 6 bases from V and 2 from J; bases not matched to a gene: 5. This CDR3 spans 13 amino acids. Per germline, CDR1 SQVTM and CDR2 ANQGSEA. The CDR3 nucleotides read TGCAGCGTGGGGACTATCCTCACAGATACGCAGTATTTT. It translates to CSVGTILTDTQYF.

This clonotype has only a few counts. V usage is TRBV25-1 and J usage is TRBJ1-1; D is undetermined. Germline CDR1 MGHDK, CDR2 SYGVNS. V lost 9 bases, J lost 0 bases, and 11 bases lay in between. The CDR3 is 13 residues long. CDR3 DNA: TGTGCCAGTGGAGGCGTCATGAACACTGAAGCTTTCTTT. It yields the protein CASGGVMNTEAFF.

The genes are TRBV27 and TRBJ2-2; TRBD2 agrees at 9 bases. The trim removed 10 bases at V and 1 base at J, leaving 10 bases unmatched. This CDR3 has 16 residues. Germline CDR1 reads MNHEY; CDR2 reads SMNVEV (reference sequence). CDR3 DNA: TGTGCCACTGGCGGTCAACTAGCGGGGAACACCGGGGAGCTGTTTTTT. This gives the protein CATGGQLAGNTGELFF.

This clonotype was counted at least ten times. This chain links TRBV5-1 with TRBJ2-5, with a tentative D call TRBD1 (6 bases). Germline V lookup: CDR1 SGHRS, CDR2 YFSETQ. Trimming shortened V by 2 bases and J by 2 bases, and 13 bases separated the two germline ends. CDR3 length: 15 residues. The CDR3 bases are TGCGCCAGCAGCTTCAGGCAGGGGCTTCAAGAGACCCAGTACTTC. It codes for CASSFRQGLQETQYF.

This clonotype was observed a few times. The CDR3 DNA sequence: TGCGCCAGCAGCGTGACTGCAACTAATGAAAAACTGTTTTTT. Translating it yields CASSVTATNEKLFF. The chain carries TRBV5-1 and TRBJ1-4, with no clear D. This CDR3 has 14 amino acids. V dropped 4 bases and J dropped 0 bases, with 7 bases sitting between them. CDR1 is SGHRS and CDR2 is YFSETQ in the germline V gene.

This clonotype was found a few times. The V and J genes are TRBV7-2 and TRBJ2-1; D not certain. The CDR3 length is 14 residues. In germline, CDR1 is SGHTA, CDR2 FQGNSA. With 5 bases removed from V and 7 bases from J, the gap between germline ends came to 15 bases. The CDR3 DNA follows: TGTGCCAGCAGCACTACCCCGGTGGGGAATGAGCAGTTCTTC. Its protein product is CASSTTPVGNEQFF.

This chain connects TRBV27 to TRBJ2-3, with D perhaps matching TRBD1 (7 bases). The CDR3 totals 14 residues. CDR1 and CDR2 (germline): MNHEY, SMNVEV (reference sequence). V was trimmed by 11 bases and J by 6 bases, leaving 21 bases between them. CDR3 bases: TGTGCCGTTCGGAGGAGGGGGCGTATGGATACGCAGTATTTT. It specifies CAVRRRGRMDTQYF.

The chain links TRBV20-1 to TRBJ2-5; 7 bases are shared with TRBD2. V shed 5 bases and J 9 bases; nucleotides not matched to a gene: 6. Germline assignment: CDR1 DFQATT and CDR2 SNEGSKA (reference sequence). The CDR3 runs 11 residues. The CDR3 is CSADSGDPQYF. The CDR3 bases are TGCAGTGCTGACAGCGGGGACCCCCAGTACTTC.

In this sample, this clonotype turned up once. The V and J genes are TRBV7-9 and TRBJ2-1; tentatively, D is TRBD2 (7 bases). The CDR3 has 14 residues. CDR1 and CDR2 (germline): SEHNR, FQNEAQ (reference sequence). Deletions cut 5 bases from V and 6 bases from J, with 14 bases between. CDR3 in amino acids: CASSQRGRANEQFF. In DNA, the CDR3 is TGTGCCAGCAGCCAGAGGGGGAGGGCCAATGAGCAGTTCTTC.

This chain links TRBV29-1 with TRBJ2-1; D is unresolved. V shed 6 bases and J shed 10 bases, with 13 bases lying between them. The CDR3 covers 11 residues. CDR1 and CDR2 from the germline V gene are SQVTM and ANQGSEA. The CDR3 sequence: CSVARIDEQFF. CDR3 sequence (DNA): TGCAGCGTAGCTAGGATAGACGAGCAGTTCTTC.

The chain has TRBV5-5 and TRBJ1-4; 7 bases align to TRBD1. The CDR3 extends over 15 amino acids. With 6 bases clipped from V and 0 bases from J, the junction kept 5 bases outside the gene matches. The germline CDR1 and CDR2 sequences are SGHKS and YYEKEE (reference sequence). The CDR3 nucleotides are TGTGCCAGCAATTTCGGACAGGCAACTAATGAAAAACTGTTTTTT. It yields the protein CASNFGQATNEKLFF.

The chain has TRBV3-1 and TRBJ2-4; unclear D gene. The DNA end is a closer match to TRBJ2-5, so the J assignment may be wrong. The CDR3 sequence is 13 residues long. Germline values: CDR1 LGHDT, CDR2 YNNKEL (reference sequence). In nucleotides, the CDR3 is TGTGCCAGCCGGTCCCCTGTGGTGGAGACCCAGTACTTC. This sequence encodes CASRSPVVETQYF.